The 13 T cell receptor beta chains presented below share a single source sample, sequenced in a study of cytomegalovirus exposure and HLA in healthy donors. PCR used 60 Vbeta primers and 13 Jbeta primers. TCRdb's table, derived via immunoSEQ multiplex PCR, lists solely in-frame clones and lacks some. This sample has approximately 150,000 clones, with just under 80% found just once. Material: PBMCs. These receptors were obtained from a young man in good health and CMV-seronegative.

The count of this clone is one. The CDR3 sequence: CASSEGQGANYGYTF. CDR3 in DNA: TGTGCCAGCAGTGAAGGACAGGGGGCTAACTATGGCTACACCTTC. The V call is TRBV25-1, the J call TRBJ1-2, with TRBD1 matching over 10 bases. CDR3 length: 15 amino acids. V shed 2 bases, J shed 0 bases, and the junction held 0 bases outside the gene matches. In germline, CDR1 is MGHDK, CDR2 SYGVNS.

The V gene is TRBV4-3, the J gene TRBJ2-1; TRBD2 matches at 15 bases. CDR3 length: 16 residues. Germline lookup yields CDR1 LGHNA and CDR2 YSLEER. With V trimmed by 8 bases and J by 7 bases, 9 bases remained unmatched. CDR3 coding DNA: TGCGCCAGCTCCGGTTCTGGACTAGCGGGGGGGAATGAGCAGTTCTTC. This codes for CASSGSGLAGGNEQFF.

The chain has TRBV7-2 and TRBJ1-5; TRBD1 aligns across 10 bases. V gave up 0 bases and J gave up 2 bases; unmatched junction bases: 16. This CDR3 comprises 21 residues. CDR1 is SGHTA, CDR2 FQGNSA, per germline. The CDR3 here is CASSLAPGQGIPHHGNQPQHF. The CDR3 DNA is TGTGCCAGCAGCTTAGCGCCGGGACAGGGGATCCCACATCATGGCAATCAGCCCCAGCATTTT. The full variable domain, rest sourced from reference TRBV7-2 and TRBJ1-5, is GAGVSQSPSNKVTEKGKDVELRCDPISGHTALYWYRQSLGQGLEFLIYFQGNSAPDKSGLPSDRFSAERTGGSVSTLTIQRTQQEDSAVYLCASSLAPGQGIPHHGNQPQHFGDGTRLSIL.

This sequence joins TRBV18 and TRBJ1-1; perhaps TRBD1 as D (5 bases). Germline V CDR1 and CDR2: KGHSH, LQKENI. The CDR3 sequence is 15 residues long. V dropped 0 bases and J dropped 2 bases, with 10 bases sitting between them. The CDR3 DNA follows: TGTGCCAGCTCACCACCGGGGGGTTTCAACACTGAAGCTTTCTTT. Translated, it gives CASSPPGGFNTEAFF.

The chain combines TRBV5-6 with TRBJ2-5, with 11 bases lining up with TRBD2. Germline V lookup: CDR1 SGHDT, CDR2 YYEEEE. J gave up 0 bases and V 0 bases, and 4 bases lay outside the gene matches. The CDR3 spans 17 residues. The CDR3 is CASSLELAGVNQETQYF. CDR3 DNA sequence: TGTGCCAGCAGCTTGGAACTAGCGGGGGTGAACCAAGAGACCCAGTACTTC.

This rearrangement joins TRBV21-1 to TRBJ1-5; the table names TRBD1, a call not compared with the DNA. TRBV21-1 is a listed pseudogene. The CDR3 runs to 17 residues. The CDR3 DNA reads TGTGCCAGCAGCAAACGACAGGGTTGGCATGGGGTTCAGCCCCAGCATTTT. Residues: CASSKRQGWHGVQPQHF.

The chain recombines TRBV18 with TRBJ2-5; weak D call: TRBD1 (6 bases). This CDR3 has 13 amino acids. Per the germline V gene, CDR1 is KGHSH and CDR2 is LQKENI. Trimming shortened V by 3 bases and J by 5 bases, and 10 bases separated the two germline ends. CDR3 amino acids: CASSPSQGETQYF. In DNA form, the CDR3 reads TGTGCCAGCTCACCCTCGCAGGGGGAGACCCAGTACTTC.

This sequence joins TRBV9 and TRBJ2-1, with TRBD1 identical over 8 bases. J was trimmed by 7 bases and V by 2 bases; bases with no gene match: 8. Germline V gene data show CDR1 as SGDLS and CDR2 as YYNGEE. The CDR3 runs to 15 residues. The DNA for the CDR3 is TGTGCCAGCAGCGTGAGGGGGCAGGGGGCGAATGAGCAGTTCTTC. Its protein product is CASSVRGQGANEQFF.

The chain is built from TRBV11-2 and TRBJ1-1; no firm D call. The ends were cut back, 5 bases at V and 4 bases at J, with 11 bases in the middle. The CDR3 consists of 13 residues. Germline assignment: CDR1 SGHAT and CDR2 FQNNGV. The DNA for the CDR3 is TGTGCCAGCAGCCAAGAACGGAGCACTGAAGCTTTCTTT. It encodes CASSQERSTEAFF.

J is TRBJ1-6 and V is TRBV19; D remains unclear. The length of the CDR3 is 15 residues. From germline, CDR1 is LNHDA and CDR2 SQIVND (reference sequence). V lost 9 bases and J 3 bases, leaving 15 bases between the germline ends. The CDR3, as DNA: TGTGCCAGCTGCGAGGTAGAGGGCTATAATTCACCCCTCCACTTT. Translated, it gives CASCEVEGYNSPLHF.

V and J are TRBV30 and TRBJ1-1; no firm D call. Germline V gene lookup returns CDR1 GTSNPN and CDR2 SVGIG (reference sequence). The V end lost 5 bases, the J end lost 11 bases, and 15 bases lay between the germline ends. CDR3 length: 11 amino acids. This CDR3 reads CAWSPGGGAFF. Here the CDR3 DNA reads TGTGCCTGGTCGCCTGGTGGCGGGGCTTTCTTT. The full variable domain, with the rest looked up from reference TRBV30 and TRBJ1-1, is SQTIHQWPATLVQPVGSPLSLECTVEGTSNPNLYWYRQAAGRGLQLLFYSVGIGQISSEVPQNLSASRPQDRQFILSSKKLLLSDSGFYLCAWSPGGGAFFGQGTRLTVV.

The V call is TRBV19, the J call TRBJ2-7, with TRBD2 matching over 8 bases. This CDR3 is 15 amino acids long. CDR1 is LNHDA and CDR2 is SQIVND in the germline V gene (reference sequence). J lost 0 bases, V lost 6 bases, and 7 bases had no gene match. The CDR3, as DNA: TGTGCCAGTAGCGGGGGGGACTTCAGCTCCTACGAGCAGTACTTC. Protein sequence: CASSGGDFSSYEQYF.

V and J are TRBV9 and TRBJ2-1, with a possible D match to TRBD2 (5 bases). CDR1 and CDR2 (germline): SGDLS, YYNGEE. CDR3 length: 16 amino acids. Trimming cost V 4 bases and J 0 bases, with 14 bases left between them. CDR3 loop: CASSLRLFSSYNEQFF. The CDR3 nucleotides are TGTGCCAGCAGCCTCCGACTATTCAGCTCCTACAATGAGCAGTTCTTC.